The entry below gives a single TCR beta chain sequence along with its context. Its antigen remains unknown. The sample comes from a study of CD8+CD57+ T cells in acquired aplastic anemia. Study outcomes and limitations: Twenty-nine was the count of CD8+ CDR3 sequences that patients shared with controls.

Genomic DNA acted as the template from which TCR beta VDJ combination and CDR3 sequence profiling were carried out. TCRdb ran MiXCR on the reads and lists one entry per CDR3 protein. The repertoire has roughly 420,000 distinct CDR3 sequences, roughly 68% of them found once; the top ten carry 4%. This CDR3 contains 15 residues. Deletions cut 5 bases from V and 7 bases from J, with 20 bases between. This rearrangement joins TRBV12-3 or TRBV12-4 to TRBJ1-2; no firm D call. The sequence came from a human donor in good health, serving as a control. Sequenced sample: sorted CD4+, CD8+, or CD8+CD57+ T cells (not recorded which) from PBMCs. The CDR3 DNA is TGTGCCAGCAGTGCGGTCCGGGCTCCTGGGGTTGGCTACACCTTC. Protein: CASSAVRAPGVGYTF.